This record covers a single TCR beta chain. Its antigen is currently unknown. Autologous stem cell transplantation was followed by relapse in every patient, and brentuximab vedotin exposure varied. The record originates from a study of PD-1 blockade in classical Hodgkin lymphoma. Study outcomes and limitations: There was a significant rise in CD4+ TCR diversity by C4D1, with no such rise for CD8+.

Sequencing used immunoSEQ multiplex PCR; TCRdb keeps in-frame clones, though not all of them. Of tens of thousands of clones in the sample, roughly 80% were seen once. Trimming took 6 bases from V and 3 from J, leaving 13 bases between them. This CDR3 comprises 14 residues. Looked up from germline, CDR1 is MDHEN and CDR2 is SYDVKM. The TCR was taken from a human donor with classical Hodgkin lymphoma. The sequencing here drew on peripheral blood mononuclear cells (PBMCs), taken before the second cycle of nivolumab. The chain recombines TRBV28 with TRBJ2-3; D is perhaps TRBD1 (6 bases). CDR3 in amino acids: CASRLGQGTDTQYF. The CDR3 coding sequence is TGTGCCAGCAGGTTGGGGCAGGGGACAGATACGCAGTATTTT.